Following are 19 T cell receptor beta chains from one sample sequenced in a study of T cell clonality in common variable immunodeficiency. Profiled with immunoSEQ multiplex PCR; TCRdb holds only in-frame clones, not every one. Recorded here are roughly 40,000 clones, with no singletons, and the ten leading clones hold approximately 2.9%. Sequenced input: peripheral blood mononuclear cells. Receptor source: a person between 18 and 69 years old in good health.

This clone was counted ten times or more. The read halts 3 residues ahead of the CDR3 end, with the missing end drawn from the germline J gene. The rearrangement links TRBV20-1 to TRBJ2-7; D is undetermined. Looked up from germline, CDR1 is DFQATT and CDR2 is SNEGSKA (reference sequence). Trimming took off 5 bases at V and 0 bases at J, with 17 bases between the two ends. The CDR3 loop spans 15 amino acids. Partial CDR3 DNA: TGCAGTGCTCCCTACCGGTCCAGGAGCTCCTACGAG. Translation: CSAPYRSRSSYE. The complete CDR3 sequence is CSAPYRSRSSYEQYF.

This clone showed up many times. The CDR3 end lies 3 residues beyond the end of the read and is filled in from the germline J gene. The chain has TRBV2 and TRBJ1-4; 9 bases are a match to TRBD1. The length of the CDR3 is 15 residues. The V gene's germline CDR1 is SNHLY and CDR2 FYNNEI. With V trimmed by 7 bases and J by 6 bases, 9 bases remained unmatched. Incomplete CDR3 DNA: TGTGCCAGCATTCCTGAGACAGGGGGGTATGAAAAA. Translating it yields CASIPETGGYEK. The whole CDR3 region reads CASIPETGGYEKLFF.

This clone has just a few counts. The read comes to an end 3 residues before the CDR3 does, leaving the germline J gene to fill in the end. The sample holds other DNA sequences that translate to the same CDR3. The chain carries TRBV18 and TRBJ1-3, with 9 nucleotides matching TRBD1. J was trimmed by 2 bases and V by 6 bases; bases with no gene match: 8. CDR3 size: 16 residues. Germline-derived CDR1 and CDR2 are KGHSH and LQKENI. CDR3 loop: CASSLLQGAPGNTIYF. Partial CDR3 DNA: TGTGCCAGCTCCCTATTACAGGGGGCGCCTGGAAACACC.

With respect to this clone: The read ends 3 residues early relative to the CDR3; the germline J gene fills the gap. This chain links TRBV7-8 with TRBJ1-2, with 8 bases fitting TRBD1. J lost 4 bases, V lost 4 bases, and 2 bases had no gene match. Germline V gives CDR1 SGHVS, CDR2 FQNEAQ. The CDR3 runs 13 residues. CDR3 region: CASSSDRGYGYTF. The CDR3 DNA, read in part, is TGTGCCAGCAGCTCCGACAGGGGCTATGGC. Looking up the rest from reference TRBV7-8 and TRBJ1-2 gives the full variable domain: GAGVSQSPRYKVAKRGQDVALRCDPISGHVSLFWYQQALGQGPEFLTYFQNEAQLDKSGLPSDRFFAERPEGSVSTLKIQRTQQEDSAVYLCASSSDRGYGYTFGSGTRLTVV.

This clone was seen more than once but under ten times. Read coverage stops 3 residues before the CDR3 terminus; the germline J gene supplies the remainder. This chain connects TRBV7-9 to TRBJ2-2; D unresolved. The V gene's germline CDR1 is SEHNR and CDR2 FQNEAQ (reference sequence). The CDR3 spans 15 residues. CDR3 DNA (partial): TGTGCCAGCAGCTTATGGTCAGGCATTAATGAAAAG. Its protein is CASSLWSGINEK. The whole CDR3 protein is CASSLWSGINEKLFF.

Of note for this clone: The CDR3 end is not reached by the read, which stops 3 residues before it; the germline J gene fills it in. The same CDR3 can be traced to other DNA sequences in this sample. The genes are TRBV19 and TRBJ2-2; the match to TRBD2 covers 9 bases. CDR3 length equals 16 residues. After removal of 0 bases from V and 4 bases from J, the junction contained 3 bases not matched to a gene. Per germline, CDR1 LNHDA and CDR2 SQIVND (reference sequence). The part of the CDR3 DNA that was read is TGTGCCAGTAGTATAGAGGCGGGAGGGCCCACCGGGGAG. Protein sequence: CASSIEAGGPTGE. The full CDR3 reads CASSIEAGGPTGELFF.

This clone was seen ten or more times. The sequenced fragment ends 3 residues before the CDR3 boundary, so the rest is inferred from the germline J gene. The chain uses TRBV2 and TRBJ1-5; 7 bases align to TRBD1. Germline CDR1 SNHLY, CDR2 FYNNEI. The V segment lost 3 bases and the J segment 3 bases; nucleotides outside the gene matches: 8. CDR3 length equals 16 residues. CDR3 loop: CASSERQGIDNQPQHF. Incomplete CDR3 DNA: TGTGCCAGCAGTGAGCGACAGGGAATAGACAATCAGCCC.

This clone was seen at least ten times. The read is 3 residues too short to cover the CDR3 end, so that end is filled in from the germline J gene. The gene calls are TRBV4-1 and TRBJ2-7, with 10 positions matching TRBD2. With V trimmed by 4 bases and J by 4 bases, 4 bases remained unmatched. Germline CDR1 and CDR2: MGHRA and YSYEKL. The CDR3 contains 14 residues. Partial CDR3 DNA: TGCGCCAGCAGCCTTAGGACTAGCGGATACGAG. Its translation: CASSLRTSGYE. The entire CDR3 reads CASSLRTSGYEQYF.

This clone was detected ten times or more. The CDR3 end lies 3 residues beyond the end of the read and is filled in from the germline J gene. The genes are TRBV30 and TRBJ1-1, with a weak D call TRBD1 (5 bases). The CDR3 is 17 residues long. The germline CDR1 and CDR2 sequences are GTSNPN and SVGIG (reference sequence). V dropped 2 bases and J dropped 5 bases, with 24 bases sitting between them. The CDR3 sequence: CAWSPWGVTVVETEAFF. The CDR3 bases that were read are TGTGCCTGGAGTCCGTGGGGAGTGACAGTGGTCGAGACTGAA.

This clone was detected ten times or more. Read sequence stops 3 residues before the CDR3 end, and the germline J gene provides the missing end. This chain uses TRBV7-9 with TRBJ1-1; 7 bases are shared with TRBD1. With V trimmed by 5 bases and J by 7 bases, 4 bases remained unmatched. The CDR3 is made up of 12 amino acids. Germline V lookup: CDR1 SEHNR, CDR2 FQNEAQ (reference sequence). This CDR3 is CASSLRQGEAFF. The CDR3 DNA, read in part, is TGTGCCAGCAGCCTTCGACAGGGTGAA.

This clone was recorded many times. The CDR3 loop is CASRLTSGGAYNEQFF. The covered CDR3 bases are TGCGCCAGCAGGTTGACTAGCGGGGGGGCCTACAATGAG. This chain uses TRBV5-1 with TRBJ2-1; 14 bases map to TRBD2. The read finishes 3 residues shy of the CDR3 end, and the germline J gene is used to complete it. From germline, CDR1 is SGHRS and CDR2 YFSETQ. The ends lost 5 bases at V and 2 bases at J; junction bases unmatched: 3. The CDR3 covers 16 residues.

This clone was counted at least ten times. The missing CDR3 end, 3 residues past where the read stops, is filled in from the germline J gene. The genes are TRBV18 and TRBJ2-3; 7 bases line up with TRBD1. CDR1 and CDR2 from the germline V gene are KGHSH and LQKENI. This CDR3 comprises 16 residues. After removal of 2 bases from V and 0 bases from J, the junction contained 5 bases not matched to a gene. The CDR3 sequence is CASSPVTGQSTDTQYF. The sequenced part of the CDR3 DNA is TGTGCCAGCTCACCAGTCACGGGACAGAGCACAGATACG.

In this sample, this clone turned up many times. The CDR3 goes on 3 residues after the read ends, and that part is filled in from the germline J gene. The J gene is TRBJ2-1, the V gene TRBV2; perhaps TRBD2 as D (5 bases). Germline V lookup: CDR1 SNHLY, CDR2 FYNNEI. This CDR3 is built from 13 residues. Trimming pared 6 bases from V and 7 bases from J, leaving 13 bases between. CDR3 DNA, as far as it was read: TGTGCCAGCAGGTTCGGACTGGGGAATGAG. Amino acids: CASRFGLGNE. The CDR3 reads in full as CASRFGLGNEQFF.

This clone was found many times. CDR3 loop: CASSPAGQGRITGELFF. Partial CDR3 DNA: TGTGCCAGCAGCCCGGCGGGACAGGGGAGGATTACCGGGGAG. The chain recombines TRBV4-2 with TRBJ2-2, with 10 bases identical to TRBD1. Read coverage stops 3 residues before the CDR3 terminus; the germline J gene supplies the remainder. J gave up 5 bases and V 4 bases, and 10 bases lay outside the gene matches. Germline V CDR1 and CDR2: LGHNA, YNFKEQ. This CDR3 spans 17 amino acids.

This clone was seen many times. The read terminates 3 residues ahead of where the CDR3 ends, so the germline J gene completes it. This rearrangement joins TRBV29-1 to TRBJ1-2; D possibly corresponds to TRBD1 (5 bases). The CDR3 length is 15 residues. The V end lost 2 bases, the J end lost 3 bases, and 16 bases lay between the germline ends. CDR1 SQVTM and CDR2 ANQGSEA come from the germline V gene. This chain's CDR3 is CSVERVQAGDYGYTF. The part of the CDR3 DNA that was read is TGCAGCGTTGAAAGGGTACAGGCGGGGGACTATGGC. The full variable domain, in which reference TRBV29-1 and TRBJ1-2 provide the parts outside the CDR3, is SAVISQKPSRDICQRGTSLTIQCQVDSQVTMMFWYRQQPGQSLTLIATANQGSEATYESGFVIDKFPISRPNLTFSTLTVSNMSPEDSSIYLCSVERVQAGDYGYTFGSGTRLTVV.

As for this clone: Read data end 3 residues before the CDR3 end; the end is taken from the germline J gene. This sequence joins TRBV5-6 and TRBJ1-4; 8 nucleotides agree with TRBD1. The germline V gene has CDR1 SGHDT and CDR2 YYEEEE. The CDR3 has 14 amino acids. The part of the CDR3 DNA that was read is TGTGCCAGCAGCTGGACAGGGTCAGAAGAAGAA. Amino acids: CASSWTGSEEE. The full CDR3 protein reads CASSWTGSEEELFF.

This clone has a count of ten or more. The read ends 3 residues before the CDR3 terminus; that terminus is restored from the germline J gene. V gene TRBV5-1 combines with J gene TRBJ1-6; 9 positions agree with TRBD1. The CDR3 runs to 16 residues. V was pared by 5 bases and J by 6 bases, with 9 bases of the junction left unmatched. Per the germline V gene, CDR1 is SGHRS and CDR2 is YFSETQ. The sequenced CDR3 bases are TGCGCCAGCAGAAAGACTCCGGGACAGGGTAATTCACCC. Translated, it gives CASRKTPGQGNSP. In full, the CDR3 reads CASRKTPGQGNSPLHF.

There are many counts of this clone. The read finishes 3 residues shy of the CDR3 end, and the germline J gene is used to complete it. The chain carries TRBV6-1 and TRBJ2-7; possibly TRBD1 for D (6 bases). The CDR3 covers 15 residues. V lost 4 bases, J lost 2 bases, and 15 bases lay in between. Germline CDR1 MNHNS, CDR2 SASEGT. The CDR3 loop reads CASSGERSGAYEQYF. The CDR3 bases that were read are TGTGCCAGCAGTGGTGAGAGGTCAGGGGCCTACGAG.

The table lists this clone with many counts. The read terminates 3 residues before the CDR3 end, so the remaining end is supplied by the germline J gene. The chain recombines TRBV19 with TRBJ1-1; 12 nucleotides line up with TRBD1. The germline V gene has CDR1 LNHDA and CDR2 SQIVND (reference sequence). CDR3 size: 15 residues. With 6 bases clipped from V and 4 bases from J, the junction kept 6 bases outside the gene matches. The chain's CDR3 is CASSLRGQGATEAFF. CDR3 DNA, as far as it was read: TGTGCCAGTAGCCTTAGGGGACAGGGGGCCACTGAA.